This entry concerns a single T cell receptor (beta chain). The antigen remains unidentified. This specimen belongs to a study of cytomegalovirus exposure and HLA in healthy donors. The germline CDR1 and CDR2 sequences are SGHAT and FQNNGV. The CDR3 covers 14 residues. Trimming removed 2 bases from V and 12 bases from J; junction bases left unmatched: 8. In the PCR, 60 Vbeta and 13 Jbeta primers were used. The repertoire was sequenced with immunoSEQ multiplex PCR; TCRdb's copy has only in-frame clones and lacks some. The table records 100,000 to 150,000 clones, approximately 86% of them present only once. Study-wide results and limits: A prior analysis recorded that most TCR beta V segments were productive about 90% or about 30% of the time. A later analysis linked a missense variant in DCLRE1C to the trimming of TCR beta V and J genes.

This sequence was found in a boy aged 5-17 years in good health and CMV-seronegative. Material: PBMCs. The chain joins TRBV11-2 to TRBJ2-1; 9 nucleotides agree with TRBD2. The CDR3 DNA is TGTGCCAGCAGCTTATTAGCGGGAGAAGGGGCGCAGTTCTTC. It is translated as CASSLLAGEGAQFF.